One T cell receptor beta chain is described in this entry. Its specificity is unknown. The germline CDR1 and CDR2 sequences are LNHDA and SQIVND (reference sequence). Trimming took 3 bases from V and 0 from J, leaving 6 bases between them. The CDR3 sequence is 15 residues long. Measured with immunoSEQ multiplex PCR; TCRdb has only the in-frame clones, and not every one. The sample has some 130,000 clones; approximately 84% are singletons. The data are from a study of cytomegalovirus exposure and HLA in healthy donors. Overall study context: The 90 to 150 validation repertoires, a later analysis reported, used the same platform as the approximately 630 first-cohort repertoires. General study results and limits: Among TCR sequences, most were rare, though some public TCRs appeared in many donors. Cytomegalovirus association was assigned to approximately 160 TCR beta chains.

The clonotype comes from a man younger than 40 in good health and CMV-seropositive. The sequenced sample was PBMCs. The chain carries TRBV19 and TRBJ1-6, with D tentatively TRBD1 (5 bases). The chain's CDR3 is CASSITGSYNSPLHF. The CDR3 DNA is TGTGCCAGTAGTATCACAGGCTCCTATAATTCACCCCTCCACTTT.